Below, one T cell receptor beta chain is given with its context. Antigen unknown. The data belong to a study of cytomegalovirus exposure and HLA in healthy donors. Use of 60 Vbeta and 13 Jbeta primers characterized the PCR. Repertoires were generated with immunoSEQ multiplex PCR, while TCRdb's copy carries only in-frame clones and drops some. The table includes under 200,000 clones, about 80% detected once. V lost 4 bases to trimming and J lost 1 base; unmatched junction nucleotides: 14. Germline assignment: CDR1 ENHRY and CDR2 SYGVKD. The CDR3 is 18 amino acids. Overall study results and limits: Later genetic work tied a missense DCLRE1C variant to beta-chain V and J trimming. As a later analysis revealed, the rate of TCR association differed by HLA locus, with DRB1 most and HLA-C fewest. Researchers had no immune exposure information except CMV serostatus available.

The sequenced sample was PBMCs. The receptor's source is a middle-aged woman in good health and CMV-seronegative. The chain recombines TRBV10-3 with TRBJ1-1; TRBD1 matches at 8 bases. CDR3 sequence reads: CAISVLYSRGPRNTEAFF. DNA of the CDR3: TGTGCCATCAGTGTGCTGTATTCCAGGGGGCCTAGGAACACTGAAGCTTTCTTT.